Shown below are 5 T cell receptor beta chains from a single sample sequenced in a study of blood T cell repertoires in COVID-19. Some clones are missing from TCRdb's copy, which holds only in-frame ones; the method was immunoSEQ multiplex PCR. The table has approximately 180,000 clones, about 84% seen once. Sequencing input: peripheral blood. Every receptor here comes from a person between 70 and 80 years old with COVID-19, enrolled during active disease.

The V call is TRBV19, the J call TRBJ1-2; a possible D gene is TRBD1 (5 bases). The CDR3 runs 16 residues. Per germline, CDR1 LNHDA and CDR2 SQIVND (reference sequence). The germline V and J ends were trimmed by 6 bases and 8 bases, with 25 bases remaining between them. This CDR3 reads CASSGLGEVGITGYTF. Here the CDR3 DNA reads TGTGCCAGTAGCGGCCTGGGGGAGGTCGGTATTACGGGCTACACCTTC.

This clone has only a few counts. V and J are TRBV4-3 and TRBJ2-1, with 12 bases lining up with TRBD2. This CDR3 spans 15 amino acids. V shed 2 bases, J shed 8 bases, and the junction held 4 bases outside the gene matches. Germline values: CDR1 LGHNA, CDR2 YSLEER. The CDR3: CASSQQTSGGDEQFF. CDR3 in DNA: TGCGCCAGCAGCCAACAGACTAGCGGGGGCGATGAGCAGTTCTTC.

This chain uses TRBV3-1 (or the pseudogene TRBV3-2) with TRBJ2-3; no definite D call. Germline V gene lookup returns CDR1 LGHDT and CDR2 YNNKEL (reference sequence). V was trimmed by 1 base and J by 1 base, leaving 6 bases between them. The CDR3 is made up of 14 amino acids. Here the CDR3 DNA reads TGTGCCAGCAGCCAAGCGGGTGGCACAGATACGCAGTATTTT. Translating it yields CASSQAGGTDTQYF.

In its sample, this clone was seen once. J is TRBJ1-2 and V is TRBV7-9; no definite D call. With 5 bases removed from V and 3 bases from J, the gap between germline ends came to 4 bases. Germline V CDR1 and CDR2: SEHNR, FQNEAQ (reference sequence). The CDR3 consists of 11 residues. The DNA of the CDR3 is TGTGCCAGCAGCACGGACTATGGCTACACCTTC. It is translated as CASSTDYGYTF.

In this sample, this clone turned up once. This sequence joins TRBV30 and TRBJ2-3, with a tentative D call TRBD1 (6 bases). The CDR3 loop spans 15 amino acids. Trimming removed 0 bases from V and 7 bases from J, with 17 bases in between. Germline V gene sequence: CDR1 GTSNPN, CDR2 SVGIG (reference sequence). CDR3 sequence (DNA): TGTGCCTGGAGTGTACTTGGGGGCACGGAAAATACGCAGTATTTT. This codes for CAWSVLGGTENTQYF.